The subject of this entry is one T cell receptor (beta chain). These data originate in a study of T cell changes during pregnancy in multiple sclerosis. Repertoires were generated with immunoSEQ multiplex PCR, while TCRdb's copy carries only in-frame clones and drops some. This repertoire shows 30,000 to 45,000 clones, roughly nine tenths found once; its top ten account for 13%. This CDR3 comprises 13 residues. V was clipped by 7 bases and J by 2 bases, with 8 bases between them. Germline assignment: CDR1 WSHSY and CDR2 SAAADI. The V call is TRBV10-2, the J call TRBJ2-2; D gene uncertain. This sample comprised CD8+ T cells from peripheral blood mononuclear cells, obtained in the first trimester of pregnancy. The receptor was isolated from a female donor with multiple sclerosis, enrolled in a pregnancy study. The CDR3 nucleotides read TGCGCCAGCATCATCCAAAACACCGGGGAGCTGTTTTTT. Translation gives CASIIQNTGELFF.